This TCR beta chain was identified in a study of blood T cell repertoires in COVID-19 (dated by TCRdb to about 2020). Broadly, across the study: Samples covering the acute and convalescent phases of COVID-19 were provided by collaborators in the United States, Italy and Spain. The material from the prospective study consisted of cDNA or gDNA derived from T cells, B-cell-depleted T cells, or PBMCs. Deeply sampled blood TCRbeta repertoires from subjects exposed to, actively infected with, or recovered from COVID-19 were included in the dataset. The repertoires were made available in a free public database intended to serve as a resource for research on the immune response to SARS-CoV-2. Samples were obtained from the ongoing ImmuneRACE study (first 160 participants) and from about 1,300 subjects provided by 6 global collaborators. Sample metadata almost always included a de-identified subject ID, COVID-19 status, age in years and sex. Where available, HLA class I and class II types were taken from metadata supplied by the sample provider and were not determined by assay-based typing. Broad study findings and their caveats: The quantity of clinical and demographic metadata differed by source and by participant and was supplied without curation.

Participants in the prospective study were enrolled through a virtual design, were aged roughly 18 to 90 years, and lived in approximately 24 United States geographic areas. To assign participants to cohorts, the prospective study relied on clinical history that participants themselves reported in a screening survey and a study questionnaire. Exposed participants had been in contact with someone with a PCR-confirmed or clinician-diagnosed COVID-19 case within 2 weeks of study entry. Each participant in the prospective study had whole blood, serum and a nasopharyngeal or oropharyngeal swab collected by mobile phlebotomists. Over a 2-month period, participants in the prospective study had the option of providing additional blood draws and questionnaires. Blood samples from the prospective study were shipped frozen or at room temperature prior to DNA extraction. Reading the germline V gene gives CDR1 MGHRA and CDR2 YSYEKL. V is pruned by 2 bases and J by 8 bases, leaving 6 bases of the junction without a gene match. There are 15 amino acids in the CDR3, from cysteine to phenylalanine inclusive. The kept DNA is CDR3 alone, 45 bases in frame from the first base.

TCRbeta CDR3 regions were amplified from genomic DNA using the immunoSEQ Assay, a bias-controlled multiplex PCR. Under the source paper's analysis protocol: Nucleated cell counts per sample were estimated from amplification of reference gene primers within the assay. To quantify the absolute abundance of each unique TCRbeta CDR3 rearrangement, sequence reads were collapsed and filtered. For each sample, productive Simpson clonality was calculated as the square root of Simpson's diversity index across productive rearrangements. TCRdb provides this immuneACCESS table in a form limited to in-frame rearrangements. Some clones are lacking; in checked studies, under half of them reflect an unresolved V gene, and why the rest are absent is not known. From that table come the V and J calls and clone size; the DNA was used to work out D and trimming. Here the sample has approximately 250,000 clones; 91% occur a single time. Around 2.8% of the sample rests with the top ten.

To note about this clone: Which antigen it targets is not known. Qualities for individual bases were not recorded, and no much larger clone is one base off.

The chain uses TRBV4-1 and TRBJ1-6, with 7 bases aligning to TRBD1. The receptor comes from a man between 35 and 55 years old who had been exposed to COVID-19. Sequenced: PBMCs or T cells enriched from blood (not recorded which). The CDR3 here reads CASSQSVQGDSPLHF. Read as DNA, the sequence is TGCGCCAGCAGCCAAAGCGTGCAGGGGGATTCACCCCTCCACTTT.